This T cell receptor beta chain was documented in a study of radiotherapy plus CTLA-4 blockade in lung cancer. The wider study: Overall, about 19% of patients showed an objective response, while 25% to 40% attained disease control. General study results and limits: Per reports, early blood T cell clone dynamics, plus interferon-beta, forecast response most strongly. Among blood TCR repertoires after radiotherapy plus ipilimumab, tumor-derived clones expanded.

This CDR3 has 14 residues. Trimming removed 2 bases from V and 5 bases from J; junction bases left unmatched: 3. Germline V gene lookup returns CDR1 MNHEY and CDR2 SMNVEV (reference sequence). A remark on this clone: Its specificity is not known.

Ipilimumab-mediated CTLA-4 blockade plus focal radiation was given to patients having chemo-refractory metastatic non-small-cell lung cancer. Here immunoSEQ multiplex PCR was the method, and the copy in TCRdb shows in-frame clones only, minus some. Here the sample spans around 80,000 clones, 75% to 90% being singletons. This TCR was recovered from a human donor with non-small cell lung cancer who had stable disease on radiotherapy plus ipilimumab. The sequences come from peripheral blood, collected from a patient treated with radiotherapy plus ipilimumab. The chain combines TRBV27 with TRBJ2-3; 8 bases align to TRBD2. CDR3 DNA sequence: TGTGCCAGCAGTTTAGGACTAGCAGAAGATACGCAGTATTTT. Residues: CASSLGLAEDTQYF.